Each of the 20 T cell receptor beta chains below was sequenced from the same sample in a study of blood T cell repertoires in COVID-19. Clones were read by immunoSEQ multiplex PCR, and TCRdb kept only the in-frame ones, dropping some. The data hold about 400,000 clones, with under 90% observed a single time. Sequenced sample: PBMCs or T cells enriched from blood (not recorded which). Every receptor here comes from a woman in her 30s who had recovered from COVID-19.

Note on this clone: At one end the junction does not follow the germline gene, possibly because of a read error. The rearrangement links TRBV5-6 to TRBJ1-1; TRBD1 matches at 7 bases. This CDR3 spans 14 amino acids. CDR1 is SGHDT and CDR2 is YYEEEE in the germline V gene. The CDR3 sequence: CASRLGQLNTEAFF. As DNA, the CDR3 is TGTGCCAGCAGATTGGGACAGTTGAACACTGAAGCTTTCTTT.

The rearrangement joins TRBV2 to TRBJ1-1; 8 bases match TRBD1. Losses at the gene ends were 4 bases for V and 4 bases for J; bases not matched to a gene: 5. The CDR3 extends over 14 amino acids. CDR1 and CDR2 (germline): SNHLY, FYNNEI. This chain's CDR3 is CASSVETGATEAFF. CDR3 DNA: TGTGCCAGCAGTGTGGAGACAGGGGCCACTGAAGCTTTCTTT.

This rearrangement joins TRBV5-1 to TRBJ2-2; TRBD1 matches at 8 bases. With V trimmed by 7 bases and J by 1 base, 3 bases remained unmatched. In germline, CDR1 is SGHRS, CDR2 YFSETQ. The CDR3 covers 14 residues. In nucleotides, the CDR3 is TGCGCCAGCGCCGGGACAGGGAACACCGGGGAGCTGTTTTTT. It yields the protein CASAGTGNTGELFF.

The genes are TRBV7-2 and TRBJ1-1; D unresolved. The germline V and J ends were trimmed by 7 bases and 8 bases, with 29 bases remaining between them. Germline V gives CDR1 SGHTA, CDR2 FQGNSA. The CDR3 covers 17 residues. The CDR3 here is CASTSQDSLFALQEAFF. The CDR3 DNA reads as TGTGCCAGCACCTCCCAGGACTCCCTTTTTGCCTTACAAGAAGCTTTCTTT.

This clone was counted a few times. This chain uses TRBV29-1 with TRBJ1-1; D remains unclear. The V end was cut by 7 bases, the J end by 10 bases, with 16 bases between. The CDR3 consists of 11 residues. CDR1 and CDR2 from the germline V gene are SQVTM and ANQGSEA. CDR3 DNA: TGCAGCGCTGGACTCGCGGTCCGAGCTTTCTTT. Encoded protein: CSAGLAVRAFF.

The rearrangement joins TRBV10-3 to TRBJ2-7; TRBD2 might be the D (5 bases). CDR3 length: 14 amino acids. CDR1 and CDR2 from the germline V gene are ENHRY and SYGVKD. V was shortened by 3 bases and J by 1 base, with 10 bases between the two germline ends. This CDR3 is CAISDRRQSYEQYF. The CDR3 bases are TGTGCCATCAGTGATAGGAGGCAGTCCTACGAGCAGTACTTC.

The CDR3 spells CATGQGTQPQHF. The CDR3 region has the DNA TGTGCCACAGGACAGGGGACTCAGCCCCAGCATTTT. The gene calls are TRBV10-3 and TRBJ1-5; 9 nucleotides agree with TRBD1. CDR3 length equals 12 residues. V shed 10 bases, J shed 6 bases, and the junction held 4 bases outside the gene matches. CDR1 and CDR2 from the germline V gene are ENHRY and SYGVKD.

The CDR3 spells CASIPRGTYGYTF. The CDR3 DNA follows: TGTGCCAGCATCCCGCGGGGCACCTATGGCTACACCTTC. V usage is TRBV12-3 or TRBV12-4 and J usage is TRBJ1-2; possible D gene TRBD1, 5 bases. Trimming pared 7 bases from V and 4 bases from J, leaving 13 bases between. The CDR3 consists of 13 residues.

A note on this clone: One junction end disagrees with the germline gene, perhaps due to a read error. The rearrangement uses TRBV2 and TRBJ2-6; 7 bases match TRBD1. The germline V gene encodes CDR1 SNHLY and CDR2 FYNNEI. The CDR3 contains 13 residues. The CDR3 region has the DNA TGTGCCAGCAGTGACCAGGGGGTCAACGTCCTGACTTTC. Its translation is CASSDQGVNVLTF.

The chain joins TRBV19 to TRBJ2-7; 10 bases line up with TRBD2. CDR3 length: 19 amino acids. V shed 2 bases, J shed 0 bases, and the junction held 13 bases outside the gene matches. From germline, CDR1 is LNHDA and CDR2 SQIVND (reference sequence). The CDR3 nucleotides read TGTGCCAGTAGTATAATCCCGGGACTAGCGACAGCTAGCTCCTACGAGCAGTACTTC. Protein product: CASSIIPGLATASSYEQYF.

This sequence joins TRBV27 and TRBJ1-1, with D perhaps matching TRBD1 (6 bases). Germline CDR1 and CDR2: MNHEY and SMNVEV (reference sequence). With 7 bases removed from V and 1 base from J, the gap between germline ends came to 13 bases. This CDR3 is 14 amino acids long. This CDR3 reads CASTLRGANTEAFF. The CDR3 bases are TGTGCCAGCACCCTACGGGGGGCGAACACTGAAGCTTTCTTT.

The chain carries TRBV4-2 and TRBJ2-1; TRBD1 is a possible D gene (5 bases). V dropped 1 base and J dropped 9 bases, with 16 bases sitting between them. CDR1 is LGHNA, CDR2 YNFKEQ, per germline. CDR3 length equals 15 residues. CDR3 sequence: CASSQVGQDKSEQFF. The CDR3 coding sequence is TGTGCCAGCAGCCAAGTCGGGCAGGACAAGAGTGAGCAGTTCTTC.

This chain connects TRBV28 to TRBJ2-7; 8 nucleotides line up with TRBD1. V lost 7 bases, J lost 3 bases, and 2 bases stayed unmatched. This CDR3 region has 12 residues. The germline V gene encodes CDR1 MDHEN and CDR2 SYDVKM. CDR3 in amino acids: CASTGQGYEQYF. In DNA, the CDR3 is TGTGCCAGCACTGGACAGGGCTACGAGCAGTACTTC. The variable domain in full, with the rest retrieved from reference TRBV28 and TRBJ2-7, is DVKVTQSSRYLVKRTGEKVFLECVQDMDHENMFWYRQDPGLGLRLIYFSYDVKMKEKGDIPEGYSVSREKKERFSLILESASTNQTSMYLCASTGQGYEQYFGPGTRLTVT.

This chain links TRBV4-2 with TRBJ1-4; 7 nucleotides agree with TRBD1. The germline gives CDR1 LGHNA, CDR2 YNFKEQ. The junction had 8 bases not matched to a gene; V was cut back by 0 bases and J by 4 bases. CDR3 length: 17 amino acids. CDR3 coding DNA: TGTGCCAGCAGCCAAGATGACCTATCAGGGGGTAATGAAAAACTGTTTTTT. Translated, it gives CASSQDDLSGGNEKLFF.

The genes are TRBV7-6 and TRBJ1-1; 7 bases line up with TRBD1. Germline V gene lookup returns CDR1 SGHVS and CDR2 FNYEAQ. Trimming at V came to 5 bases and at J to 5 bases, leaving 17 bases not matched to a gene. CDR3 size: 17 residues. CDR3 residues: CASSPAPSVTGLTEAFF. CDR3 DNA sequence: TGTGCCAGCAGCCCGGCCCCCAGTGTGACAGGGTTGACTGAAGCTTTCTTT.

To note about this clone: Other DNA sequences from this sample encode an identical CDR3 as well. V gene TRBV5-1 combines with J gene TRBJ2-1; TRBD2 matches at 8 bases. Germline CDR1 is SGHRS and CDR2 is YFSETQ. This CDR3 has 15 amino acids. Trimming at V came to 3 bases and at J to 3 bases, leaving 5 bases not matched to a gene. The CDR3 sequence: CASSSSGTSYNEQFF. The DNA of the CDR3 is TGCGCCAGCAGCTCCTCCGGGACTAGCTACAATGAGCAGTTCTTC.

The V and J genes are TRBV5-8 and TRBJ1-5; tentative D call: TRBD1 (6 bases). CDR3 length equals 17 residues. Trimming took off 4 bases at V and 2 bases at J, with 19 bases between the two ends. Germline V gene data show CDR1 as SGHTS and CDR2 as YDEGEE. The CDR3 here is CASSLTLFRGGNQPQHF. CDR3 nucleotides: TGTGCCAGCAGCCTTACCCTTTTCAGGGGTGGCAATCAGCCCCAGCATTTT.

This chain's CDR3 is CASSQIQTNYGYTF. In DNA form, the CDR3 reads TGTGCCAGCAGCCAAATACAGACTAACTATGGCTACACCTTC. The chain links TRBV4-2 to TRBJ1-2; D unclear. The length of the CDR3 is 14 residues. Trimming shortened V by 2 bases and J by 0 bases, and 7 bases separated the two germline ends. Germline V gives CDR1 LGHNA, CDR2 YNFKEQ.

CDR3 region: CASSRDRGPYEQYF. Here the CDR3 DNA reads TGTGCCAGTAGTAGGGACAGGGGTCCCTACGAGCAGTACTTC. The chain couples TRBV19 to TRBJ2-7; 10 nucleotides align to TRBD1. Germline V gene lookup returns CDR1 LNHDA and CDR2 SQIVND (reference sequence). The CDR3 sequence is 14 residues long. V was pared by 4 bases and J by 2 bases, with 2 bases of the junction left unmatched.

This chain uses TRBV30 with TRBJ2-2, with D possibly matching TRBD1 (5 bases). The CDR3 length is 16 residues. Trimming cost V 0 bases and J 6 bases, with 17 bases left between them. Germline-derived CDR1 and CDR2 are GTSNPN and SVGIG (reference sequence). CDR3 in amino acids: CAWSVRAGSVAGELFF. The CDR3 DNA reads TGTGCCTGGAGTGTTCGTGCAGGGTCTGTTGCCGGGGAGCTGTTTTTT.